This T cell receptor (beta chain) emerged from a study of cytomegalovirus exposure and HLA in healthy donors. As for the study in general: The platform used for the approximately 120 validation repertoires matched that of the 666 first-cohort repertoires, a later analysis reported. Study-wide findings and caveats: Subsequent analysis revealed that first-cohort TCR clusters tended to co-occur in the approximately 120 validation repertoires. Specificity of three CMV-associated chains for CMV antigens was verified in vitro.

Germline CDR1 reads MGHRA; CDR2 reads YSYEKL. V lost 2 bases and J lost 4; bases outside the gene matches: 5. The CDR3 is 15 amino acids. The study drew the donors from its approximately 110-subject validation cohort, separate from the approximately 700-subject first cohort. For this clone: Its antigen is not identified.

Libraries were prepared by immunoSEQ multiplex PCR; TCRdb keeps only in-frame clonotypes and omits some of them. Of 65,000 to 80,000 clones in the sample, around 94% were seen once. The sample consisted of PBMCs. The clonotype was recovered from a woman aged 18-35 years in good health and CMV-seropositive. V and J are TRBV4-1 and TRBJ2-7, with 10 bases aligning to TRBD2. The CDR3 coding sequence is TGCGCCAGCAGCCAACTCCTAGCGGGGGAATACGAGCAGTACTTC. Amino acid sequence: CASSQLLAGEYEQYF.